The 6 T cell receptor beta chains presented below share a single source sample, sequenced in a study of sequential checkpoint blockade in melanoma. The table came from immunoSEQ multiplex PCR; TCRdb's copy has only in-frame clones and leaves some out. The table includes more than 25,000 clones, approximately 88% detected once. The treatment was: randomized to nivolumab then ipilimumab (arm A) or the reverse (arm B). The specimen comprised CD8+ T cells sorted from blood (inferred from file names), sampled from a patient given nivolumab and ipilimumab in sequence. Receptors originate from a human donor with melanoma.

This chain links TRBV28 with TRBJ1-2, with 11 bases lining up with TRBD1. Per germline, CDR1 MDHEN and CDR2 SYDVKM. CDR3 size: 15 residues. With 5 bases clipped from V and 7 bases from J, the junction kept 9 bases outside the gene matches. CDR3 coding DNA: TGTGCCAGCAGTCCCCCGGGACAGGGGGGGGGTGGCTACACCTTC. Its translation is CASSPPGQGGGGYTF.

This rearrangement joins TRBV27 to TRBJ2-7; no clear D gene. The V end lost 2 bases, the J end lost 1 base, and 9 bases lay between the germline ends. Germline CDR1 and CDR2: MNHEY and SMNVEV (reference sequence). The CDR3 consists of 14 residues. CDR3 region: CASSLAGYSYEQYF. For the CDR3, the DNA is TGTGCCAGCAGTTTAGCAGGTTATTCCTACGAGCAGTACTTC.

J is TRBJ2-1 and V is TRBV6-5, with 8 positions matching TRBD1. The ends lost 6 bases at V and 15 bases at J; junction bases unmatched: 16. This CDR3 contains 14 residues. Germline-derived CDR1 and CDR2 are MNHEY and SVGAGI. The CDR3 bases are TGTGCCAGCAGCTTCCACGGGACAGGTTTTATCCTGTTCTTC. This translates into CASSFHGTGFILFF.

CDR3 nucleotides: TGCAGCGTTGAACTGACAGGGGTCTACAATGAGCAGTTCTTC. The encoded protein is CSVELTGVYNEQFF. The genes are TRBV29-1 and TRBJ2-1; 8 positions match TRBD1. Germline V gene sequence: CDR1 SQVTM, CDR2 ANQGSEA. The CDR3 spans 14 residues. V was pared by 2 bases and J by 3 bases, with 3 bases of the junction left unmatched.

This chain joins TRBV6-5 and TRBJ1-1; D is uncertain. Trimming took 6 bases from V and 0 from J, leaving 11 bases between them. The germline V gene has CDR1 MNHEY and CDR2 SVGAGI. The CDR3 has 14 residues. The CDR3 here is CASSPGFLNTEAFF. The CDR3 nucleotides are TGTGCCAGCAGCCCAGGTTTCCTGAACACTGAAGCTTTCTTT.

The chain couples TRBV28 to TRBJ2-3; D gene ambiguous. This CDR3 is built from 15 residues. The V and J ends lost 7 bases and 2 bases respectively, with 16 bases between them. Per the germline V gene, CDR1 is MDHEN and CDR2 is SYDVKM. The CDR3 DNA sequence: TGTGCCAGCACCATCGTTGGCGGTTACACAGATACGCAGTATTTT. The encoded protein is CASTIVGGYTDTQYF.